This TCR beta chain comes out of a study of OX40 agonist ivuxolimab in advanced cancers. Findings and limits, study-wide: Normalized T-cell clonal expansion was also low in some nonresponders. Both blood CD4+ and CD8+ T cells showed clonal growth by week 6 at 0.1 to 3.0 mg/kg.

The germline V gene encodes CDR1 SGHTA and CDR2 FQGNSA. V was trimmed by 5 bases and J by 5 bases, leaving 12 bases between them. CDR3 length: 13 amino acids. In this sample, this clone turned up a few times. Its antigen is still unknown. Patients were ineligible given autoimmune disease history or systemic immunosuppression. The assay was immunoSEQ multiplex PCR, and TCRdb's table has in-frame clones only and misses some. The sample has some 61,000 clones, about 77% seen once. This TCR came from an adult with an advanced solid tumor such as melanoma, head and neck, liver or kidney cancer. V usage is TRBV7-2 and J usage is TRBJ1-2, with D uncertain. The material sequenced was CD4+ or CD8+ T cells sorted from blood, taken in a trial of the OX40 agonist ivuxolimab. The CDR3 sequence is CASSPRSSYGYTF. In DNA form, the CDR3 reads TGTGCCAGCAGCCCCCGATCCTCGTATGGCTACACCTTC.